The clone carrying this T cell receptor beta chain has only one observation. These data are taken from a study of blood T cell repertoires in COVID-19. Across the study: COVID-19 samples from acute and convalescent phases originated in the United States, Italy and Spain.

Only in-frame clones appear in the TCRdb table, and some are missing; sequencing was by immunoSEQ multiplex PCR. In the table there are a few hundred thousand clones, 85% to 90% of which are singletons. Membership in each cohort depended on participant-reported clinical history. V was cut by 6 bases and J by 9 bases, with 12 bases left in between. Germline V gene lookup returns CDR1 DFQATT and CDR2 SNEGSKA (reference sequence). The CDR3 covers 11 residues. The V gene is TRBV20-1, the J gene TRBJ2-1; maybe TRBD1 (6 bases). This clonotype was sampled from a young woman in a cohort exposed to, infected with or recovered from COVID-19 (not recorded which). Sequencing used PBMCs or T cells enriched from blood (not recorded which). The CDR3 protein is CSAGRGGEQFF. In DNA form, the CDR3 reads TGCAGTGCCGGCCGAGGGGGTGAGCAGTTCTTC.